The rows below give T cell receptor beta chains drawn from one sample of a study of regulatory T cells in long-lasting Graves disease. TCRdb independently ran MiXCR on the multiplex PCR reads; one entry per CDR3 protein. The repertoire holds over 350,000 distinct CDR3 sequences, less than 15% seen once, with more than 15% in the top ten. The same sample was also studied in work on T cells in Graves' hyperthyroidism and ophthalmopathy.

This specimen consisted of peripheral blood mononuclear cells (PBMCs), obtained at new diagnosis, from a patient treated with antithyroid drugs. All receptors derive from a woman between 45 and 60 years old with Graves disease. The CDR3 runs from the conserved cysteine through the conserved F or W. The D gene is left open where the match is weak. Expanded clones get a size class; other rows say once, few or many, or leave the size out.

clone_size	cdr3_length	v_call	d_call	j_call	cdr3_nt	cdr3_aa
NA	18	TRBV5-6	NA	TRBJ2-1	TGTGCCAGCAGCCCAGGGCCCTTTTCGGGAGTGGCGTACAATGAGCAGTTCTTC	CASSPGPFSGVAYNEQFF
many	15	TRBV7-9	NA	TRBJ2-1	TGTGCCAGCAGCTTACAGGGACCTAAGTGGAATGAGCAGTTCTTC	CASSLQGPKWNEQFF
NA	14	TRBV12-5	TRBD2	TRBJ2-3	TGTGCTAGTGGCTCTGGCGGGAGTAAGGATACGCAGTATTTT	CASGSGGSKDTQYF
many	16	TRBV28	TRBD1	TRBJ2-1	TGTGCCAGCAGTTTAGGACCGGGACAGTCCCACACTGAGCAGTTCTTC	CASSLGPGQSHTEQFF
many	15	TRBV2	TRBD2	TRBJ2-3	TGTGCCAGCAGTAGACTAGCGGGAGGAAAGGATACGCAGTATTTT	CASSRLAGGKDTQYF
many	15	TRBV11-2	TRBD1	TRBJ2-7	TGTGCCAGCAGCTTCAACCAGGGGGCATATCGCGAGCAGTACTTC	CASSFNQGAYREQYF
NA	17	TRBV11-2	TRBD2	TRBJ2-5	TGTGCCAGCAGCCACGGGACTAGCGGGAGGGTAGAAGAGACCCAGTACTTC	CASSHGTSGRVEETQYF
few	10	TRBV28	NA	TRBJ2-1	TGTGCCAGCAAGGGCGATGGGCAGTTCTTC	CASKGDGQFF
many	11	TRBV5-1	NA	TRBJ2-3	TGTGCCAGCAGTTACACAGATACGCAGTATTTT	CASSYTDTQYF
NA	15	TRBV7-9	TRBD1	TRBJ2-2	TGTGCCAGCAGCGTACGACAGGGAGTCGCCGGGGAGCTGTTTTTT	CASSVRQGVAGELFF
many	14	TRBV2	NA	TRBJ1-2	TGTGCCAGCATTGGCGGGGGCAGGGTCTGGGGCTACACCTTC	CASIGGGRVWGYTF
few	11	TRBV24-1	NA	TRBJ1-2	TGTGCCACCAAGGACAGCTATGGCTACACCTTC	CATKDSYGYTF
many	13	TRBV28	TRBD1	TRBJ2-7	TGTGCCAGTAGGGACAGGGGGCAGTACGAGCAGTACTTC	CASRDRGQYEQYF
NA	15	TRBV9	TRBD1	TRBJ2-7	TGTGCCAGCAGCGCAGGGGACAGGACAAGCTACGAGCAGTACTTC	CASSAGDRTSYEQYF
many	16	TRBV6-5	NA	TRBJ2-3	TGTGCCAGCAGTTACTTAGACAGCCCTAGCACAGATACGCAGTATTTT	CASSYLDSPSTDTQYF
many	12	TRBV2	NA	TRBJ2-5	TGTGCCAGCAGGACAGACCAAGAGACCCAGTACTTC	CASRTDQETQYF
NA	14	TRBV6-1	TRBD1	TRBJ1-2	TGTGCCAGCAGTCAGACAGGGGGTTCCTATGGCTACACCTTC	CASSQTGGSYGYTF